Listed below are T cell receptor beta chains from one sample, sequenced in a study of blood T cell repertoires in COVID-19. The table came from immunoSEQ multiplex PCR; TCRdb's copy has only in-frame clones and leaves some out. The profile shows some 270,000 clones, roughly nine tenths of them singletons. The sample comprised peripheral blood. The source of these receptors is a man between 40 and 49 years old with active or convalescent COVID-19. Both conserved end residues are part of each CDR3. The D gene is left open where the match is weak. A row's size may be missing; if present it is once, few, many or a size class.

cdr3_aa: CASSPATSPNTGELFF; cdr3_nt: TGTGCCAGCAGCCCAGCAACTAGCCCGAACACCGGGGAGCTGTTTTTT; v_call: TRBV9; d_call: .; clone_size: .; j_call: TRBJ2-2
cdr3_aa: CASSIDRFYGYTF; cdr3_nt: TGTGCCAGTAGTATCGACAGGTTCTATGGCTACACCTTC; v_call: TRBV19; d_call: .; clone_size: .; j_call: TRBJ1-2
cdr3_aa: CASSLLSGTYNEQFF; cdr3_nt: TGTGCCAGCAGCTTGCTTAGCGGGACCTACAATGAGCAGTTCTTC; v_call: TRBV5-4; d_call: TRBD2; clone_size: once; j_call: TRBJ2-1
cdr3_aa: CATSRGTGLTDTQYF; cdr3_nt: TGTGCCACCAGTAGAGGAACAGGTCTCACAGATACGCAGTATTTT; v_call: TRBV15; d_call: .; clone_size: once; j_call: TRBJ2-3
cdr3_aa: CATAVLEGAKNIQYF; cdr3_nt: TGTGCCACCGCAGTTTTGGAGGGAGCCAAAAACATTCAGTACTTC; v_call: TRBV24-1; d_call: .; clone_size: few; j_call: TRBJ2-4
cdr3_aa: CASSLGTNSHNEQFF; cdr3_nt: TGTGCCAGCAGCTTGGGGACAAACTCCCACAATGAGCAGTTCTTC; v_call: TRBV5-4; d_call: .; clone_size: .; j_call: TRBJ2-1
cdr3_aa: CASSPQGSYGYTF; cdr3_nt: TGTGCCAGCAGTCCGCAGGGGAGCTATGGCTACACCTTC; v_call: TRBV28; d_call: .; clone_size: .; j_call: TRBJ1-2
cdr3_aa: CASSLLAGGSYEQYF; cdr3_nt: TGTGCCAGCAGCCTACTAGCGGGGGGCTCCTACGAGCAGTACTTC; v_call: TRBV27; d_call: TRBD2; clone_size: many; j_call: TRBJ2-7
cdr3_aa: CASSGAQGALFYGYTF; cdr3_nt: TGTGCCAGTAGTGGTGCTCAGGGGGCACTCTTCTATGGCTACACCTTC; v_call: TRBV19; d_call: TRBD1; clone_size: .; j_call: TRBJ1-2
cdr3_aa: CASSPKTGLDNQPQHF; cdr3_nt: TGTGCCAGCAGTCCTAAGACAGGGTTGGACAATCAGCCCCAGCATTTT; v_call: TRBV4-2; d_call: TRBD1; clone_size: .; j_call: TRBJ1-5
cdr3_aa: CASSFRQGAEQYF; cdr3_nt: TGTGCCAGCAGTTTTAGACAGGGGGCCGAGCAGTACTTC; v_call: TRBV12-3/TRBV12-4; d_call: TRBD1; clone_size: .; j_call: TRBJ2-7
cdr3_aa: CASYQGQGTNTGELFF; cdr3_nt: TGCGCCAGCTACCAAGGACAGGGGACCAACACCGGGGAGCTGTTTTTT; v_call: TRBV5-1; d_call: TRBD1; clone_size: .; j_call: TRBJ2-2
cdr3_aa: CASSLQGVGYGYTF; cdr3_nt: TGTGCCAGCAGTTTACAGGGGGTTGGCTATGGCTACACCTTC; v_call: TRBV28; d_call: TRBD1; clone_size: .; j_call: TRBJ1-2
cdr3_aa: CASSQEKTGEHDYTF; cdr3_nt: TGTGCCAGCAGCCAGGAAAAAACAGGGGAGCATGACTACACCTTC; v_call: TRBV4-2; d_call: TRBD1; clone_size: .; j_call: TRBJ1-2
cdr3_aa: CASSMSWGLQPQHF; cdr3_nt: TGTGCCAGTAGTATGTCATGGGGGCTTCAGCCCCAGCATTTT; v_call: TRBV19; d_call: .; clone_size: .; j_call: TRBJ1-5
cdr3_aa: CAWMVAGTDTQYF; cdr3_nt: TGTGCCTGGATGGTAGCGGGCACAGATACGCAGTATTTT; v_call: TRBV30; d_call: .; clone_size: .; j_call: TRBJ2-3
cdr3_aa: CASSKTDNEQFF; cdr3_nt: TGTGCCAGCAGTAAGACAGACAATGAGCAGTTCTTC; v_call: TRBV6-1; d_call: .; clone_size: .; j_call: TRBJ2-1
cdr3_aa: CASRGRTNEKLFF; cdr3_nt: TGTGCCAGCCGAGGAAGGACTAATGAAAAACTGTTTTTT; v_call: TRBV12-3/TRBV12-4; d_call: .; clone_size: few; j_call: TRBJ1-4
cdr3_aa: CASSIEGATYEQYF; cdr3_nt: TGTGCCAGTAGTATTGAGGGGGCCACCTACGAGCAGTACTTC; v_call: TRBV19; d_call: TRBD1; clone_size: .; j_call: TRBJ2-7
cdr3_aa: CASSDNRVTIYF; cdr3_nt: TGTGCCAGCAGTGACAACAGGGTTACCATATATTTT; v_call: TRBV6-1; d_call: .; clone_size: once; j_call: TRBJ1-3
cdr3_aa: CASSPPGPSEAEAFF; cdr3_nt: TGTGCCAGCAGCCCACCTGGGCCCTCCGAAGCTGAAGCTTTCTTT; v_call: TRBV7-9; d_call: .; clone_size: .; j_call: TRBJ1-1
cdr3_aa: CASSLARTGLTGELFF; cdr3_nt: TGTGCCAGCAGCTTAGCGAGGACAGGGCTCACCGGGGAGCTGTTTTTT; v_call: TRBV11-2; d_call: TRBD1; clone_size: .; j_call: TRBJ2-2
cdr3_aa: CASSPRTGNEKLFF; cdr3_nt: TGCGCCAGCAGCCCCCGGACAGGGAATGAAAAACTGTTTTTT; v_call: TRBV4-1; d_call: TRBD1; clone_size: .; j_call: TRBJ1-4
cdr3_aa: CATTTRVERYEQYF; cdr3_nt: TGTGCCACCACGACCCGGGTTGAGCGCTACGAGCAGTACTTC; v_call: TRBV24-1; d_call: .; clone_size: once; j_call: TRBJ2-7
cdr3_aa: CASSLVTWRRLAATNTQYF; cdr3_nt: TGTGCCAGCAGTTTAGTCACGTGGAGGCGGCTAGCGGCAACCAATACGCAGTATTTT; v_call: TRBV28; d_call: TRBD2; clone_size: .; j_call: TRBJ2-3
cdr3_aa: CASSLLRKQGAAGKNNQPQHF; cdr3_nt: TGTGCCAGTAGTCTCCTCAGGAAACAGGGGGCCGCTGGTAAGAACAATCAGCCCCAGCATTTT; v_call: TRBV19; d_call: TRBD1; clone_size: .; j_call: TRBJ1-5
cdr3_aa: CASSQAPSGGSTDTQYF; cdr3_nt: TGTGCCAGCAGCCAAGCGCCCAGCGGGGGTAGCACAGATACGCAGTATTTT; v_call: TRBV4-2; d_call: TRBD2; clone_size: .; j_call: TRBJ2-3
cdr3_aa: CASSEIPHDRGGGQPQHF; cdr3_nt: TGTGCCAGCAGTGAAATCCCACATGACAGGGGTGGCGGTCAGCCCCAGCATTTT; v_call: TRBV6-1; d_call: TRBD1; clone_size: once; j_call: TRBJ1-5
cdr3_aa: CASLRDSGNTIYF; cdr3_nt: TGTGCCAGCCTGAGAGACTCTGGAAACACCATATATTTT; v_call: TRBV7-9; d_call: .; clone_size: .; j_call: TRBJ1-3